This T cell receptor (beta chain) was retrieved from a study of shared clonotypes between healthy human individuals. V lost 6 bases and J lost 5, with 20 bases in between. The CDR3 spans 16 residues. Germline V lookup: CDR1 SNHLY, CDR2 FYNNEI. Here immunoSEQ multiplex PCR was the method, and the copy in TCRdb shows in-frame clones only, minus some. The sample lists around 1.5 million clones, approximately 98% occurring once. The sequence derives from a man aged 25 to 40 in good health. The genes are TRBV2 and TRBJ1-5; D gene ambiguous. Sample: naive CD4+ T cells sorted from blood. The subset is: CD45RA+ positively selected. The CDR3 nucleotides are TGTGCCAGCAGGGATCAGACAAGTAGCCTTCATCAGCCCCAGCATTTT. It encodes CASRDQTSSLHQPQHF.